This is a list of T cell receptor beta chains from one sample in a study of blood T cell repertoires in COVID-19. The repertoire was sequenced with immunoSEQ multiplex PCR; TCRdb's copy has only in-frame clones and lacks some. The data show fewer than 450,000 clones, roughly 87% seen once. Sequencing used PBMCs or T cells enriched from blood (not recorded which). These receptors originate from a woman aged 40 to 50 with acute COVID-19. Both conserved end residues are part of each CDR3. D genes are given only for firm matches. Clone sizes are given selectively: once, few, many, or a class where the clone is expanded.

j_call v_call cdr3_length clone_size d_call cdr3_nt cdr3_aa
TRBJ1-1 TRBV2 15 NA NA TGTGCCAGCAGGCCTAGGGGGAGGGGTAACACTGAAGCTTTCTTT CASRPRGRGNTEAFF
TRBJ2-1 TRBV27 14 NA TRBD2 TGTGCCAGCAGTCCCAGCGGGGTTTACAATGAGCAGTTCTTC CASSPSGVYNEQFF
TRBJ2-1 TRBV12-3/TRBV12-4 12 NA NA TGTGCCAGCAGTTTAGCGCAGAGGGAGCAGTTCTTC CASSLAQREQFF
TRBJ1-5 TRBV27 13 NA TRBD1 TGTGCCAGCAGTTGGACAGGGAACCAGCCCCAGCATTTT CASSWTGNQPQHF
TRBJ1-2 TRBV9 14 NA NA TGTGCCAGCAGCGTAGGAGGTGAAAGCTATGGCTACACCTTC CASSVGGESYGYTF
TRBJ2-3 TRBV19 15 NA TRBD2 TGTGCCAGTAGTATAGAAGGCGGGGGGACAGATACGCAGTATTTT CASSIEGGGTDTQYF
TRBJ1-2 TRBV7-9 13 NA TRBD1 TGTGCCAGCAGCTTAGACAGGGGGGCTGGCTACACCTTC CASSLDRGAGYTF
TRBJ2-3 TRBV6-1 16 NA TRBD1 TGTGCCAGCAGTGAAGTCGGACAGGGCAACTCTTTCGGTCAGTATTTT CASSEVGQGNSFGQYF
TRBJ1-4 TRBV6-5 16 NA NA TGTGCCAGCAGTTACTCGAATAGTCAAAAAAGCGTAAAACTGTTTTTT CASSYSNSQKSVKLFF
TRBJ2-5 TRBV19 17 NA TRBD2 TGTGCCAGTAACCCGGGACTAGCGGGGGGGCTAGGGGAGACCCAGTACTTC CASNPGLAGGLGETQYF
TRBJ2-1 TRBV11-3 16 NA NA TGTGCCAGCAGCTTAGATTCCCAGGGGATGGGCAATGAGCAGTTCTTC CASSLDSQGMGNEQFF
TRBJ2-7 TRBV3-1/TRBV3-2 14 NA NA TGTGCCAGCAGCCTAAATAACAGGCCCTACGAGCAGTACTTC CASSLNNRPYEQYF
TRBJ2-3 TRBV13 15 NA TRBD2 TGTGCCAGCAGCTACTTAGCGGGGACCACAGATACGCAGTATTTT CASSYLAGTTDTQYF
TRBJ1-2 TRBV15 14 NA NA TGTGCCACCAGCATTAGGCAGGGTAACTATGGCTACACCTTC CATSIRQGNYGYTF
TRBJ2-1 TRBV3-1/TRBV3-2 15 NA NA TGTGCCAGCGGGGAAACAGGGAGCTCCTACAATGAGCAGTTCTTC CASGETGSSYNEQFF
TRBJ1-2 TRBV6-5 13 NA NA TGTGCCAGCAGTTACTCGGCGGTATATGGCTACACCTTC CASSYSAVYGYTF
TRBJ2-5 TRBV7-5 16 NA NA TGTGCCAGAAGCTTTGAGAGCGGGGGGCCAGAAGAGACCCAGTACTTC CARSFESGGPEETQYF
TRBJ2-5 TRBV4-2 11 few NA TGTGCCAGCAGCCGAGAAGAGACCCAGTACTTC CASSREETQYF
TRBJ2-2 TRBV19 17 NA TRBD2 TGTGCCAGTAGTATAAGAGCGGGGGGGCCGGACACCGGGGAGCTGTTTTTT CASSIRAGGPDTGELFF
TRBJ1-2 TRBV30 15 NA NA TGTGCCTGGAGTGTAGTCCGCGGGCTTAACTATGGCTACACCTTC CAWSVVRGLNYGYTF
TRBJ1-2 TRBV6-5 13 NA TRBD1 TGTGCCAGCAGTTACAACAGGGGGCATGGCTACACCTTC CASSYNRGHGYTF
TRBJ1-2 TRBV30 12 NA NA TGTGCCTCACAGGGTGGGTTCTATGGCTACACCTTC CASQGGFYGYTF
TRBJ2-1 TRBV6-5 16 NA TRBD2 TGTGCCAGCAGTTACCCAACGACTAGCGGGGAGAGGGAGCAGTTCTTC CASSYPTTSGEREQFF
TRBJ1-5 TRBV2 14 NA TRBD1 TGTGCCAGCAGTGAAGCGGAGGGGGCTCTCCCCCAGCATTTT CASSEAEGALPQHF
TRBJ1-1 TRBV29-1 13 NA NA TGCAGCGTTGAGGAGTCCACCTGGACTGAAGCTTTCTTT CSVEESTWTEAFF
TRBJ2-6 TRBV2 15 NA NA TGTGCCAGCAGTGTGAGGGTCTCTGGGGCCAACGTCCTGACTTTC CASSVRVSGANVLTF
TRBJ1-5 TRBV3-1/TRBV3-2 15 NA NA TGTGCCAGCAGCCAAGGGGGGACACCAAATCAGCCCCAGCATTTT CASSQGGTPNQPQHF
TRBJ2-3 TRBV9 16 NA TRBD2 TGTGCCAGCAGCGTAGATGGCGGGGGTGGGGCAGATACGCAGTATTTT CASSVDGGGGADTQYF
TRBJ1-1 TRBV12-3/TRBV12-4 13 NA NA TGTGCCAGCAGCCAACAGGGGAACACTGAAGCTTTCTTT CASSQQGNTEAFF
TRBJ1-4 TRBV5-1 14 few NA TGCGCCAGCAGTCAGGGCAGGGGATTTGAAAAACTGTTTTTT CASSQGRGFEKLFF
TRBJ1-2 TRBV7-8 15 NA NA TGTGCCAGCAGCTCTAATTTCCAGACTCACTATGGCTACACCTTC CASSSNFQTHYGYTF
TRBJ2-3 TRBV30 16 NA TRBD2 TGTGCCTGGAGTGTGGGACTAGCGGGGGGGACAGATACGCAGTATTTT CAWSVGLAGGTDTQYF
TRBJ1-1 TRBV29-1 12 NA TRBD1 TGCAGCGTCGGACAGGGGAACACTGAAGCTTTCTTT CSVGQGNTEAFF
TRBJ1-1 TRBV5-1 14 NA TRBD1 TGCGCCAGCAGCGGAAACAGGGGCGGCACTGAAGCTTTCTTT CASSGNRGGTEAFF
TRBJ1-1 TRBV3-1/TRBV3-2 13 NA NA TGTGCCAGCAGCCATCCGTATAACACTGAAGCTTTCTTT CASSHPYNTEAFF
TRBJ2-3 TRBV7-9 14 NA NA TGTGCCAGCAGCTTAACAGGGAGCACAGATACGCAGTATTTT CASSLTGSTDTQYF
TRBJ1-2 TRBV19 16 NA TRBD1 TGTGCCAGTAGTCCCCAGCCGGGACAGGGGGACTATGGCTACACCTTC CASSPQPGQGDYGYTF
TRBJ2-7 TRBV5-1 14 NA NA TGCGCCAGCAGCACCGCGACAGGACTCTACGAGCAGTACTTC CASSTATGLYEQYF
TRBJ1-2 TRBV7-9 13 NA TRBD1 TGTGCCAGCAGCTTAGGACAGGGCTATGGCTACACCTTC CASSLGQGYGYTF
TRBJ1-1 TRBV19 15 few NA TGTGCCAGTAGTAGCCCCTACAGGTCCAACACTGAAGCTTTCTTT CASSSPYRSNTEAFF
TRBJ2-7 TRBV10-1 11 NA NA TGCGCCAGCGGGCTGTTTCACGAGCAGTACTTC CASGLFHEQYF
TRBJ2-1 TRBV5-4 13 NA NA TGTGCCAGCAGCTCGCATCCTGACAGACGCGGATTCTTC CASSSHPDRRGFF
TRBJ1-1 TRBV19 15 NA TRBD1 TGTGCCAGTAGTGGCCGGGGACAGTTCAACACTGAAGCTTTCTTT CASSGRGQFNTEAFF
TRBJ1-5 TRBV7-8 15 once TRBD1 TGTGCCAGCAGCTTGAGGACAGGGAGCAATCAGCCCCAGCATTTT CASSLRTGSNQPQHF
TRBJ2-6 TRBV2 13 NA NA TGTGCCAGCAGTGACGGTGGGGCCAACGTCCTGACTTTC CASSDGGANVLTF
TRBJ1-2 TRBV6-4 15 NA TRBD1 TGTGCCAGCAGTGCGACAGGGGGCACTGACTATGGCTACACCTTC CASSATGGTDYGYTF
TRBJ2-3 TRBV7-2 15 few TRBD2 TGTGCCAGCAGCTCCGGACTAGCGGGGGTGGATACGCAGTATTTT CASSSGLAGVDTQYF
TRBJ2-7 TRBV5-4 14 NA TRBD1 TGTGCCAGCAGCATTGGGACAGCGCCTTACGAGCAGTACTTC CASSIGTAPYEQYF
TRBJ2-5 TRBV9 17 NA TRBD2 TGTGCCAGCAGCGCATCCGGGACCTTCCTAGCGGGGGAGACCCAGTACTTC CASSASGTFLAGETQYF
TRBJ2-7 TRBV3-1/TRBV3-2 16 once NA TGTGCCAGCAGCCAAAGCCCGAGGGTGGGGAACTACGAGCAGTACTTC CASSQSPRVGNYEQYF
TRBJ1-2 TRBV30 13 NA NA TGTGCCTGGAGTCCTCCGGTTAACTATGGCTACACCTTC CAWSPPVNYGYTF
TRBJ2-2 TRBV9 13 once NA TGTGCCAGCAGCGCGGTGGACACCGGGGAGCTGTTTTTT CASSAVDTGELFF
TRBJ1-2 TRBV27 15 NA NA TGTGCCAGCAGTACCACGCCGAGGGTAGGGGGTGGCTACACCTTC CASSTTPRVGGGYTF
TRBJ2-3 TRBV9 15 NA NA TGTGCCAGCAGCGCCGCGGGGGCCTGGCGAGATACGCAGTATTTT CASSAAGAWRDTQYF
TRBJ2-3 TRBV4-2 22 NA TRBD1 TGTGCCAGCAGCCGAAGACGTCCGCTGGACAGGGGGATCCGCTGGGGCCCAGATACGCAGTATTTT CASSRRRPLDRGIRWGPDTQYF
TRBJ2-5 TRBV7-9 13 few NA TGTGCCAGCCTGCAGGCAGGGTCAGAGACCCAGTACTTC CASLQAGSETQYF
TRBJ2-3 TRBV19 14 once NA TGTGCCAGTACTTGGAGTTCTAGCACAGATACGCAGTATTTT CASTWSSSTDTQYF
TRBJ2-3 TRBV19 14 NA TRBD2 TGTGCCAGTAGAAGGGCGGGGGGCACAGATACGCAGTATTTT CASRRAGGTDTQYF
TRBJ2-3 TRBV2 12 NA NA TGTGCCAGCACGGCGGGGTCAACCACGCAGTATTTT CASTAGSTTQYF
TRBJ2-1 TRBV3-1/TRBV3-2 15 NA TRBD2 TGTGCCAGCAGCCACGGCGGGGGGACCTACAATGAGCAGTTCTTC CASSHGGGTYNEQFF